This is a list of T cell receptor beta chains from one sample in a study of post-analysis software for immune sequencing data. TCRdb re-called the PCR reads through MiXCR, storing one row per CDR3 protein. Of approximately 730,000 distinct CDR3 sequences listed, 40% to 55% were seen once; the top ten hold roughly 5.2%. Sequencing input: blood. These receptors originate from a girl aged 10-17 years with multiple sclerosis. Both conserved end residues are part of each CDR3. Each record gives: CDR3 DNA, CDR3 protein, V gene, D gene, J gene, clone size. A D gene is named only where the DNA matches it firmly. Clone size is not always given. Where it is, it says once, few, many or a class for expanded clones.

DNA: TGTGCCAGCAGTTCCGGGACAGGGACCCACGAGCAGTACTTC
CDR3: CASSSGTGTHEQYF
V: TRBV27
D: TRBD1
J: TRBJ2-7
size: NA

DNA: TGTGCTAGCGGGGTTTGGGATACGCAGTATTTT
CDR3: CASGVWDTQYF
V: TRBV12-5
D: NA
J: TRBJ2-3
size: NA

DNA: TGTGCCAGCAGTTTAGCGGGCAGGAGGCCCTACAATGAGCAGTTCTTC
CDR3: CASSLAGRRPYNEQFF
V: TRBV12-3/TRBV12-4
D: NA
J: TRBJ2-1
size: once

DNA: TGTGCCAGCAGCTTTATGGGGAGCTCCTACAATGAGCAGTTCTTC
CDR3: CASSFMGSSYNEQFF
V: TRBV7-3
D: NA
J: TRBJ2-1
size: once

DNA: TGTGCCAGCTCCGCCCGGACTAGCGCCACCTACGAGCAGTACTTC
CDR3: CASSARTSATYEQYF
V: TRBV27
D: TRBD2
J: TRBJ2-7
size: few

DNA: TGTGCCAGCGGCGGGAGTCACTATGGCTACACCTTC
CDR3: CASGGSHYGYTF
V: TRBV9
D: NA
J: TRBJ1-2
size: few

DNA: TGCGCCAGCAGCTTGGACTGGCATGCTGAGCAGTTCTTC
CDR3: CASSLDWHAEQFF
V: TRBV5-1
D: NA
J: TRBJ2-1
size: NA

DNA: TGTGCCACCAGGGGTAAGACCGCCCGCTTGGAGACCCAGTACTTC
CDR3: CATRGKTARLETQYF
V: TRBV24-1
D: NA
J: TRBJ2-5
size: few

DNA: TGTGCCAGCAGACCCTCTCTGTACGAGCAGTACTTC
CDR3: CASRPSLYEQYF
V: TRBV7-8
D: NA
J: TRBJ2-7
size: NA

DNA: TGTGCCAGCAGTTTATGGCTAGCGGGTGGGAATGAGCAGTTCTTC
CDR3: CASSLWLAGGNEQFF
V: TRBV27
D: TRBD2
J: TRBJ2-1
size: few

DNA: TGTGCCAGCAGCGCGACTAGCGGGGGGGTCTTAGAGACCCAGTACTTC
CDR3: CASSATSGGVLETQYF
V: TRBV6-1
D: TRBD2
J: TRBJ2-5
size: NA

DNA: TGCGCCAGCAGCCACGGAGCGGACTCCTACGAGCAGTACTTC
CDR3: CASSHGADSYEQYF
V: TRBV4-1
D: NA
J: TRBJ2-7
size: few

DNA: TGTGCCAGCAGCTTAGGTGGGCAGGACGGTCAGCCCCAGCATTTT
CDR3: CASSLGGQDGQPQHF
V: TRBV7-8
D: NA
J: TRBJ1-5
size: NA